Following are 2 T cell receptor beta chains from one sample sequenced in a study of lymphopenia after photon versus proton radiotherapy. The assay was immunoSEQ multiplex PCR, and TCRdb's table has in-frame clones only and misses some. The repertoire consists of over 35,000 clones, with about 86% occurring once and the leading ten covering approximately 10%. The sequenced sample was peripheral blood, obtained from a patient treated with proton-based radiotherapy. Receptors were obtained from a woman aged 70 to 79 with pancreatic cancer. Some clones in this sample may be carry-over from other donors' samples.

Only one count was recorded for this clone. This chain connects TRBV28 to TRBJ2-6; D uncertain. V was clipped by 3 bases and J by 4 bases, with 4 bases between them. Germline CDR1 and CDR2: MDHEN and SYDVKM. This CDR3 is built from 13 residues. Here the CDR3 DNA reads TGTGCCAGCAGTTTGTGGGGGGCCAACGTCCTGACTTTC. Translating gives CASSLWGANVLTF.

The chain recombines TRBV28 with TRBJ2-1; D gene unclear. Germline CDR1 is MDHEN and CDR2 is SYDVKM. Trimming took off 4 bases at V and 8 bases at J, with 15 bases between the two ends. The CDR3 runs 14 residues. This CDR3 is CASSSLRRADEQFF. CDR3 in DNA: TGTGCCAGCAGTTCCCTGCGTAGGGCCGATGAGCAGTTCTTC.